This T cell receptor (beta chain) was sequenced in a study of blood T cell repertoires in COVID-19. Background on the study: Donors in the United States, Italy and Spain gave samples during acute or convalescent COVID-19. PBMCs, B-cell-depleted T cells, or T cells provided the cDNA or gDNA that made up the material.

Authors' methods: Amplification of reference gene primers was used by the study to estimate nucleated cell counts. Here immunoSEQ multiplex PCR was the method, and the copy in TCRdb shows in-frame clones only, minus some. V and J calls and clone size are given by that table; D and trimming were obtained from the DNA. This table has 160,000 or so clones, 75% to 80% appearing once. V lost 6 bases and J lost 9; bases outside the gene matches: 5. The germline CDR1 and CDR2 sequences are MDHEN and SYDVKM. This CDR3 is 13 amino acids long. The sequencing input was peripheral blood. The origin of this receptor is a woman over 75 with acute or convalescent COVID-19. This rearrangement joins TRBV28 to TRBJ1-1; TRBD1 aligns across 12 bases. The CDR3: CASSPGTGGKAFF. CDR3 nucleotides: TGTGCCAGCAGCCCAGGGACAGGGGGCAAAGCTTTCTTT.